This T cell receptor (beta chain) was retrieved from a study of CD8 T cells in acute hepatitis C reinfection (dated by TCRdb to about 2021). Regarding the complete study: Both during acute infection and after viral clearance, the study profiled the TCRbeta repertoire of CD8+ T cells that were specific for the HCV NS3-1073 epitope. Paired acute and follow-up samples were contributed by four spontaneous resolvers.

The meaning of the sample's time point label: naive CD8 control sorted from an acute-time-point sample. Enrolled in the Montreal Hepatitis C Cohort (HEPCO) in Canada, the donors were people who inject drugs, and these donors were followed every 3 months. A positive HCV RNA or antibody test that followed a negative test within the previous 24 weeks was the definition used for acute primary HCV infection. Antibodies against CD3, CD8 and CD45RO were used for surface staining, and dead cells were excluded with an aqua fixable dye. Among the cohort members were seven or eight spontaneous resolvers, with spontaneous resolution defined as HCV RNA clearance within 24 weeks. From thawed, previously cryostored peripheral blood mononuclear cells, CD8+ T cells were purified through negative selection performed by means of the MACS CD8+ T cell Isolation Kit. A BD FACSAria II cell sorter was used for cell sorting.

General conclusions and limits of the study: All groups showed preferential use of the TRBV04 and TRBV06 gene families, a pattern that overrepresentation in the naive pool did not explain. Few CDR3 sequences were shared with other epitopes, and differences in sequencing approaches may have limited exact matching. Diversity in the NS3-1073 specific repertoires was high, and no significant differences in diversity emerged among acute resolver, follow-up resolver and acute chronic samples. Regardless of outcome, fewer than 15 public clonotypes were found, and one public clonotype used V04-02/J02-02. Because bulk sequencing covered only the TCRbeta chain, the alphabeta pairing of the public clonotypes could not be determined. No follow-up repertoires were available for chronically infected subjects, since NS3-1073 specific cells were too rare to be sorted.

The count of this clone is one. Its antigen specificity is not known. No base quality values were provided; no much bigger clone lies one nucleotide off. The germline V gene (reference sequence) yields LNHDA for CDR1 and SQIVND for CDR2. The junction shows trimming of 2 bases on V and 4 bases on J, plus 12 bases between the germline ends. Taken from cysteine to phenylalanine, the CDR3 has 15 residues. The retained sequence is limited to the CDR3, 45 bases, with the frame set at the first base. Genomic DNA was extracted from FACS-sorted cells, and TCRbeta chains were sequenced through the commercial immunoSEQ service. In the authors' own workflow: ImmunoSEQ Analyzer software v3.0 and R v3.5.1 were the tools used to analyze the repertoire data. Sequences containing stop codons or out-of-frame rearrangements were removed, so only productive rearrangements were analyzed. Simpson diversity, Shannon entropy, CDR3 length and nucleotide addition metrics were supplied by the sequencing provider. Clonotypes were grouped by frequency as dominant, sub-dominant, low or lowest abundance, and most analyses excluded clonotypes below 0.1%. A CDR3 amino acid clonotype was designated public if detected in at least two subjects at a cumulative frequency of at least 0.5%. Held by TCRdb, this immuneACCESS table contains in-frame sequences only and omits some clones. Under half of the omission traces to an unresolved V gene where checked; the cause of the rest is unknown. The V and J calls and clone size are taken from that table; D and trimming were inferred from the DNA. The sample data list 30,000 to 45,000 clones, and 80% to 90% of these were observed just once. Together, the top ten hold about a tenth of the sample.

The chain is made from TRBV19 and TRBJ1-5; the D gene assignment is ambiguous. The TCR originated in a woman aged 18-29 years who spontaneously cleared hepatitis C infection. Material: naive CD8+ T cells from PBMCs. In the paper's terms, the cell subset or site label means: sorted total naive CD45RO-negative CD8+ T cells. The CDR3 region: CASSILEGTNQPQHF. The DNA reads TGTGCCAGTAGTATACTGGAGGGAACAAATCAGCCCCAGCATTTT.